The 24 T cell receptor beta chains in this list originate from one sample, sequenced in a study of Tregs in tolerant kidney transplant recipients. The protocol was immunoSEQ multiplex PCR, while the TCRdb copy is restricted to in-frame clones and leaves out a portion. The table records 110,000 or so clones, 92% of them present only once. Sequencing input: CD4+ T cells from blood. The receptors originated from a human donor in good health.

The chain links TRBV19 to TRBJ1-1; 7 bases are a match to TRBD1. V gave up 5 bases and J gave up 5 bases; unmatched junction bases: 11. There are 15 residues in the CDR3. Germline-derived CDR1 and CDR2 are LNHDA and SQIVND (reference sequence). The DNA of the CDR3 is TGTGCCAGTAGTTTTACAGGGGTCCAAGGGACTGAAGCTTTCTTT. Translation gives CASSFTGVQGTEAFF.

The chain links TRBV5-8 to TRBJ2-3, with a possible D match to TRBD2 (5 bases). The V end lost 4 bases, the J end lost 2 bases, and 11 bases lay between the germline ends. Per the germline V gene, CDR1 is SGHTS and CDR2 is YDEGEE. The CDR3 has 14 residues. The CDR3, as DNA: TGTGCCAGCAGCCAAGGACTGTCCACAGATACGCAGTATTTT. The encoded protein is CASSQGLSTDTQYF.

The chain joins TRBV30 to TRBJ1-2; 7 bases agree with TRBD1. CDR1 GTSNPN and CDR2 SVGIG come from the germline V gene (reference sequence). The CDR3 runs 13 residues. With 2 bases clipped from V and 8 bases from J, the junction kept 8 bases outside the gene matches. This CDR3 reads CAWSPVRGLGYTF. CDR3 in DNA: TGTGCCTGGAGTCCTGTAAGGGGGCTGGGCTACACCTTC.

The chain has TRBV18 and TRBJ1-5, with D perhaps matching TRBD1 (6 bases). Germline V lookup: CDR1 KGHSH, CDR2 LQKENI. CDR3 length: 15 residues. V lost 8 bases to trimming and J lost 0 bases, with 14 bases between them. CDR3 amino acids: CASRAGAVSNQPQHF. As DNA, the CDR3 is TGTGCCAGCCGAGCAGGGGCAGTTAGCAATCAGCCCCAGCATTTT.

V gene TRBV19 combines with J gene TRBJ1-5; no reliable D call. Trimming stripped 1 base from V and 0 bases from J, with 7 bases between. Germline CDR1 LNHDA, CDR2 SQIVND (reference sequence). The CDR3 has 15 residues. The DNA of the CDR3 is TGTGCCAGTAGTATAGTTGCAGTTAGCAATCAGCCCCAGCATTTT. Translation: CASSIVAVSNQPQHF. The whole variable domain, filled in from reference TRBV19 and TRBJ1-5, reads DGGITQSPKYLFRKEGQNVTLSCEQNLNHDAMYWYRQDPGQGLRLIYYSQIVNDFQKGDIAEGYSVSREKKESFPLTVTSAQKNPTAFYLCASSIVAVSNQPQHFGDGTRLSIL.

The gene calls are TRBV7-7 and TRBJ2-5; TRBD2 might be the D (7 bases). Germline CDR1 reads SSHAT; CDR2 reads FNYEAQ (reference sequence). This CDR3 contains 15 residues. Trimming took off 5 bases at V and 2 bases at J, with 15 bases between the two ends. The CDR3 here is CASSPRGASQETQYF. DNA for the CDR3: TGTGCCAGCAGCCCCCGGGGGGCCAGTCAAGAGACCCAGTACTTC. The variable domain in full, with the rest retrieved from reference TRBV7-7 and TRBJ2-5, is GAGVSQSPRYKVTKRGQDVTLRCDPISSHATLYWYQQALGQGPEFLTYFNYEAQPDKSGLPSDRFSAERPEGSISTLTIQRTEQRDSAMYRCASSPRGASQETQYFGPGTRLLVL.

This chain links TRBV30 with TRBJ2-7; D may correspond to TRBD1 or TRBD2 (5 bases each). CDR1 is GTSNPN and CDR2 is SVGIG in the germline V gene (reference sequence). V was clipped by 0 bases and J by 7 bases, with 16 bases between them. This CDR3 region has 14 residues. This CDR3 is CAWSVGTGHLEQYF. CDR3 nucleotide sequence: TGTGCCTGGAGTGTAGGTACGGGGCACCTGGAGCAGTACTTC. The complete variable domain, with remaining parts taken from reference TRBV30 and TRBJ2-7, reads SQTIHQWPATLVQPVGSPLSLECTVEGTSNPNLYWYRQAAGRGLQLLFYSVGIGQISSEVPQNLSASRPQDRQFILSSKKLLLSDSGFYLCAWSVGTGHLEQYFGPGTRLTVT.

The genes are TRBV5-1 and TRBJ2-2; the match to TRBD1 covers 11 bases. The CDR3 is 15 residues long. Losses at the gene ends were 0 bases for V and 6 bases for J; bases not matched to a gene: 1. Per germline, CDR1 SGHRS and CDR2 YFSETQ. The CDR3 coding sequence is TGCGCCAGCAGCTTGGGGGACAGGGGGTCCGGGGAGCTGTTTTTT. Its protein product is CASSLGDRGSGELFF.

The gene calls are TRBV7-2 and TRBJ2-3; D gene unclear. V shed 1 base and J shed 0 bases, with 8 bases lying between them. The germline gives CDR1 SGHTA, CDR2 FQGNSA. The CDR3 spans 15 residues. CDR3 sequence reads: CASSLEGRSTDTQYF. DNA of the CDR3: TGTGCCAGCAGCTTAGAAGGCAGGAGCACAGATACGCAGTATTTT.

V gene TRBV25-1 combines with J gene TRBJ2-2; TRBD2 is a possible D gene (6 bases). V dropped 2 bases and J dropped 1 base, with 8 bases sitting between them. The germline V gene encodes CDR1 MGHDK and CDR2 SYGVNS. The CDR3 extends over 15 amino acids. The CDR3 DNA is TGTGCCAGCAGTGAAAACGGGAGGAACACCGGGGAGCTGTTTTTT. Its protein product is CASSENGRNTGELFF. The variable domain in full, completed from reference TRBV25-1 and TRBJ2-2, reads EADIYQTPRYLVIGTGKKITLECSQTMGHDKMYWYQQDPGMELHLIHYSYGVNSTEKGDLSSESTVSRIRTEHFPLTLESARPSHTSQYLCASSENGRNTGELFFGEGSRLTVL.

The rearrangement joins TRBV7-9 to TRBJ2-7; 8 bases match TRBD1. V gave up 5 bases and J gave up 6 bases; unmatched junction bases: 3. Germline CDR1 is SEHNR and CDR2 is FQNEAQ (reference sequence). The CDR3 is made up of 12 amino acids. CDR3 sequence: CASSPTGAEQYF. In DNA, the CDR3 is TGTGCCAGCAGCCCGACAGGGGCCGAGCAGTACTTC.

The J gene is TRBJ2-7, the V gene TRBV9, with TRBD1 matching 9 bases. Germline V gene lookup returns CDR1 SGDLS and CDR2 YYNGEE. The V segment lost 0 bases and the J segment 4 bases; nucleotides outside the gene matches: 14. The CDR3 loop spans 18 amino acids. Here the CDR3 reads CASSVASGTGPMGYEQYF. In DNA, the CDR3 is TGTGCCAGCAGCGTAGCGAGCGGGACAGGGCCGATGGGTTACGAGCAGTACTTC.

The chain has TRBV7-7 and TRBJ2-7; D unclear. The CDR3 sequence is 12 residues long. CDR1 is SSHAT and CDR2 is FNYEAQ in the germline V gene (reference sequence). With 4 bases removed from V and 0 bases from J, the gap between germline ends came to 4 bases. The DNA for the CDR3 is TGTGCCAGCAGCTCTCTCTCCTACGAGCAGTACTTC. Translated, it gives CASSSLSYEQYF.

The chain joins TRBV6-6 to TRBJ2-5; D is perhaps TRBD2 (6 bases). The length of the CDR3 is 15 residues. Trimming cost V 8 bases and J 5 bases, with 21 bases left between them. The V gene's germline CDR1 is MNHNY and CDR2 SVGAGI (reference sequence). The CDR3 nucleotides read TGTGCCAGCCAGCGGGTGGGTCTCTCGGGGGAGACCCAGTACTTC. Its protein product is CASQRVGLSGETQYF.

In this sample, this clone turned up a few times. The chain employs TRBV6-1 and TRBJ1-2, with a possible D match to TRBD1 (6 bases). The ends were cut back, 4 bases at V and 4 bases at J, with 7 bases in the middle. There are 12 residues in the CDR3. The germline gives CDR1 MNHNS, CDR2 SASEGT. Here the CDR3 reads CASSGQVYGYTF. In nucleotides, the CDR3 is TGTGCCAGCAGTGGACAGGTCTATGGCTACACCTTC.

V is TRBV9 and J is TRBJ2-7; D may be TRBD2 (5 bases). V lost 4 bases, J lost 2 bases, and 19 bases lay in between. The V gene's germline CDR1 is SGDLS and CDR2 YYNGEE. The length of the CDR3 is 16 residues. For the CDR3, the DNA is TGTGCCAGCAGCCCCCATTCCGGTAAGCGGACCTACGAGCAGTACTTC. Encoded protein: CASSPHSGKRTYEQYF.

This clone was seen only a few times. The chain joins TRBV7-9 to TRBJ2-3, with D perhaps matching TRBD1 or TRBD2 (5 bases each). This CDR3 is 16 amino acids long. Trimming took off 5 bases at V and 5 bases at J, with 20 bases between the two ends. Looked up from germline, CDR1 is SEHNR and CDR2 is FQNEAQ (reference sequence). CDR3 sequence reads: CASSLWMGRDVDTQYF. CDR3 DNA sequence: TGTGCCAGCAGCCTATGGATGGGCCGGGACGTAGATACGCAGTATTTT.

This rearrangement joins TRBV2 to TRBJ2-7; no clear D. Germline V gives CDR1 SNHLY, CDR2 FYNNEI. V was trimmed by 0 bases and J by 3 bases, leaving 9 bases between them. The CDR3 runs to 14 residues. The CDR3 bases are TGTGCCAGCAGTGAAGCAGGGCGCCACTACGAGCAGTACTTC. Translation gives CASSEAGRHYEQYF.

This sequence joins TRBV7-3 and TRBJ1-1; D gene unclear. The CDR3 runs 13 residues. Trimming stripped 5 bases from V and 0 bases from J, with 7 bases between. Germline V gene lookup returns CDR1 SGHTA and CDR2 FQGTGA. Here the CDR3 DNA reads TGTGCCAGCAGCGTAGAAGTGAACACTGAAGCTTTCTTT. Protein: CASSVEVNTEAFF. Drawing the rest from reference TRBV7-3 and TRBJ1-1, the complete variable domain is GAGVSQTPSNKVTEKGKYVELRCDPISGHTALYWYRQSLGQGPEFLIYFQGTGAADDSGLPNDRFFAVRPEGSVSTLKIQRTERGDSAVYLCASSVEVNTEAFFGQGTRLTVV.

CDR3 in amino acids: CASSLVRANQPQHF. The CDR3 DNA sequence: TGTGCCAGCAGCTTAGTCAGGGCCAATCAGCCCCAGCATTTT. V usage is TRBV7-2 and J usage is TRBJ1-5; weak D call: TRBD1 (5 bases). The germline V and J ends were trimmed by 1 base and 3 bases, with 7 bases remaining between them. The CDR3 runs to 14 residues. Germline CDR1 SGHTA, CDR2 FQGNSA.

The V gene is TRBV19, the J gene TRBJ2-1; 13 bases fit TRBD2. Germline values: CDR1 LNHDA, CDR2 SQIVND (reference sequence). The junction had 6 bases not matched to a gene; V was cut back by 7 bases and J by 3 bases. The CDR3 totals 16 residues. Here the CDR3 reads CASTPRTSGGYNEQFF. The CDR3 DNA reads TGTGCCAGTACCCCCAGGACTAGCGGGGGCTACAATGAGCAGTTCTTC.

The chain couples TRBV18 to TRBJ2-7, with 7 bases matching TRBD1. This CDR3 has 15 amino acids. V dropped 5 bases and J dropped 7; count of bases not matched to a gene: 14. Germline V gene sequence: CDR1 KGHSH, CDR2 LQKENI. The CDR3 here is CASSEGTARRREQYF. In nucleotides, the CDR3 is TGTGCCAGCTCAGAGGGGACAGCCCGGCGCCGGGAGCAGTACTTC. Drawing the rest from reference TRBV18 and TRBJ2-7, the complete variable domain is NAGVMQNPRHLVRRRGQEARLRCSPMKGHSHVYWYRQLPEEGLKFMVYLQKENIIDESGMPKERFSAEFPKEGPSILRIQQVVRGDSAAYFCASSEGTARRREQYFGPGTRLTVT.

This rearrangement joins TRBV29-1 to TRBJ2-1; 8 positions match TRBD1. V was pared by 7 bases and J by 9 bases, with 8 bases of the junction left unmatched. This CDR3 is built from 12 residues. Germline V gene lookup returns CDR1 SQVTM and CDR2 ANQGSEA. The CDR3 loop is CSGSGQAGEQFF. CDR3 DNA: TGCAGCGGATCGGGACAGGCTGGTGAGCAGTTCTTC.

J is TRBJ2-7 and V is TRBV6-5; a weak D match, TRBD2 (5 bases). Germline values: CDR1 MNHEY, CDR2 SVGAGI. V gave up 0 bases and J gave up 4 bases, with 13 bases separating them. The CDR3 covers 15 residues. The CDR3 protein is CASSYSWGVEYEQYF. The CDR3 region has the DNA TGTGCCAGCAGTTACTCTTGGGGAGTTGAGTACGAGCAGTACTTC.